These T cell receptor beta chains were read from a single sample in a study of blood T cell repertoires in COVID-19. Sequencing was performed with immunoSEQ multiplex PCR; in TCRdb, only in-frame clones are kept and a portion is missing. The sample lists about 170,000 clones; over 80% were seen once. Sequenced: PBMCs or T cells enriched from blood (not recorded which). These receptors were collected from a woman aged 45 to 65 who had recovered from COVID-19. Each CDR3 is given with its conserved first and last residue. The D gene is left open where the match is weak. Clone size is given for some rows only: seen once, a few or many times, or a class if the clone is expanded.

abundance: NA; j_gene: TRBJ2-2; v_gene: TRBV11-3; d_gene: NA; CDR3aa: CASSLEVPLHPRRPTGELFF; CDR3nt: TGTGCCAGCAGCTTAGAAGTCCCCTTGCACCCCCGGCGGCCTACCGGGGAGCTGTTTTTT
abundance: NA; j_gene: TRBJ1-1; v_gene: TRBV5-1; d_gene: NA; CDR3aa: CASSFTGSTEAFF; CDR3nt: TGCGCCAGCAGCTTCACCGGGAGCACTGAAGCTTTCTTT
abundance: NA; j_gene: TRBJ1-4; v_gene: TRBV5-6; d_gene: NA; CDR3aa: CASSFGERNEKLFF; CDR3nt: TGTGCCAGCAGCTTCGGTGAGAGGAACGAAAAACTGTTTTTT
abundance: once; j_gene: TRBJ1-4; v_gene: TRBV25-1; d_gene: NA; CDR3aa: CASSESSVGKLFF; CDR3nt: TGTGCCAGCAGTGAAAGTTCAGTCGGGAAACTGTTTTTT
abundance: NA; j_gene: TRBJ1-2; v_gene: TRBV12-3/TRBV12-4; d_gene: NA; CDR3aa: CASSFGQGYTF; CDR3nt: TGTGCCAGCAGTTTCGGACAGGGCTACACCTTC
abundance: NA; j_gene: TRBJ2-3; v_gene: TRBV11-2; d_gene: TRBD1; CDR3aa: CASSWDSRRPDTQYF; CDR3nt: TGTGCCAGCAGCTGGGACAGCCGACGTCCAGATACGCAGTATTTT
abundance: NA; j_gene: TRBJ2-1; v_gene: TRBV19; d_gene: NA; CDR3aa: CASSRGQRLYNEQFF; CDR3nt: TGTGCCAGTAGCAGGGGTCAGCGGCTATACAATGAGCAGTTCTTC
abundance: NA; j_gene: TRBJ2-1; v_gene: TRBV19; d_gene: TRBD2; CDR3aa: CASSIASGGGVYNEQFF; CDR3nt: TGTGCCAGTAGTATAGCTAGCGGGGGGGGAGTTTACAATGAGCAGTTCTTC
abundance: NA; j_gene: TRBJ1-3; v_gene: TRBV7-9; d_gene: TRBD1; CDR3aa: CASRQGEGNTIYF; CDR3nt: TGTGCCAGCAGACAGGGGGAGGGAAACACCATATATTTT
abundance: NA; j_gene: TRBJ1-1; v_gene: TRBV7-2; d_gene: NA; CDR3aa: CASSPTGSTGLAFF; CDR3nt: TGTGCCAGCAGCCCGACCGGCTCAACAGGGTTGGCTTTCTTT
abundance: NA; j_gene: TRBJ2-1; v_gene: TRBV29-1; d_gene: TRBD1; CDR3aa: CSGTGVGEQFF; CDR3nt: TGCAGCGGGACAGGGGTTGGGGAGCAGTTCTTC
abundance: NA; j_gene: TRBJ1-5; v_gene: TRBV11-3; d_gene: NA; CDR3aa: CASSLVETGFYQPQHF; CDR3nt: TGTGCCAGCAGCTTAGTGGAGACAGGTTTTTATCAGCCCCAGCATTTT
abundance: NA; j_gene: TRBJ2-5; v_gene: TRBV11-3; d_gene: NA; CDR3aa: CASSQIGGSETQYF; CDR3nt: TGTGCCAGCAGCCAAATCGGGGGTTCAGAGACCCAGTACTTC
abundance: NA; j_gene: TRBJ1-4; v_gene: TRBV7-9; d_gene: NA; CDR3aa: CASSPGEKLFF; CDR3nt: TGTGCCAGCAGCCCGGGGGAAAAACTGTTTTTT
abundance: many; j_gene: TRBJ2-1; v_gene: TRBV7-9; d_gene: TRBD1; CDR3aa: CASSFVPGTVCSEQFF; CDR3nt: TGTGCCAGCAGCTTCGTCCCCGGGACAGTCTGCAGTGAGCAGTTCTTC
abundance: NA; j_gene: TRBJ2-2; v_gene: TRBV29-1; d_gene: TRBD2; CDR3aa: CSSWEGVTGELFF; CDR3nt: TGCAGCAGTTGGGAGGGTGTCACCGGGGAGCTGTTTTTT
abundance: NA; j_gene: TRBJ1-4; v_gene: TRBV7-9; d_gene: TRBD1; CDR3aa: CASSFTGEWEKLFF; CDR3nt: TGTGCCAGCAGCTTTACAGGGGAATGGGAAAAACTGTTTTTT
abundance: NA; j_gene: TRBJ1-4; v_gene: TRBV6-2/TRBV6-3; d_gene: NA; CDR3aa: CASSYLVEGEKLFF; CDR3nt: TGTGCCAGCAGTTACCTCGTCGAGGGAGAAAAACTGTTTTTT
abundance: NA; j_gene: TRBJ1-1; v_gene: TRBV29-1; d_gene: NA; CDR3aa: CSAIWGGTEAFF; CDR3nt: TGCAGCGCCATTTGGGGGGGCACTGAAGCTTTCTTT
abundance: NA; j_gene: TRBJ1-4; v_gene: TRBV28; d_gene: TRBD1; CDR3aa: CASSVEDRDLKLFF; CDR3nt: TGTGCCAGCAGTGTTGAGGACAGGGATCTGAAACTGTTTTTT
abundance: NA; j_gene: TRBJ1-6; v_gene: TRBV19; d_gene: TRBD1; CDR3aa: CASSSLPTGRNSPLHF; CDR3nt: TGTGCCAGTAGTTCCCTACCGACAGGGCGCAATTCACCCCTCCACTTT
abundance: NA; j_gene: TRBJ1-5; v_gene: TRBV7-2; d_gene: NA; CDR3aa: CASSLTGNQPQHF; CDR3nt: TGTGCCAGCAGCTTAACAGGTAATCAGCCCCAGCATTTT
abundance: NA; j_gene: TRBJ1-1; v_gene: TRBV19; d_gene: NA; CDR3aa: CASSIEGGMAEAFF; CDR3nt: TGTGCCAGTAGTATTGAGGGTGGCATGGCTGAAGCTTTCTTT
abundance: few; j_gene: TRBJ2-3; v_gene: TRBV7-9; d_gene: NA; CDR3aa: CASSSPQMDSGPTDTQYF; CDR3nt: TGTGCCAGCAGCTCCCCGCAGATGGATAGCGGACCCACAGATACGCAGTATTTT
abundance: NA; j_gene: TRBJ2-5; v_gene: TRBV5-4; d_gene: TRBD1; CDR3aa: CASSYRGRGETQYF; CDR3nt: TGTGCCAGCAGCTACAGGGGGCGCGGAGAGACCCAGTACTTC
abundance: NA; j_gene: TRBJ2-3; v_gene: TRBV9; d_gene: TRBD2; CDR3aa: CASSVLAGGRDTQYF; CDR3nt: TGTGCCAGCAGCGTACTAGCGGGGGGGCGAGATACGCAGTATTTT
abundance: NA; j_gene: TRBJ2-1; v_gene: TRBV11-3; d_gene: TRBD1; CDR3aa: CASSLRGTGGNEQFF; CDR3nt: TGTGCCAGCAGCTTACGTGGGACAGGGGGCAATGAGCAGTTCTTC
abundance: NA; j_gene: TRBJ1-1; v_gene: TRBV28; d_gene: TRBD1; CDR3aa: CASSLMGQANTEAFF; CDR3nt: TGTGCCAGCAGTTTGATGGGACAGGCGAACACTGAAGCTTTCTTT
abundance: NA; j_gene: TRBJ1-2; v_gene: TRBV7-2; d_gene: NA; CDR3aa: CASSLDYSSYGYTF; CDR3nt: TGTGCCAGCAGCTTGGATTACAGCTCATATGGCTACACCTTC
abundance: NA; j_gene: TRBJ1-5; v_gene: TRBV30; d_gene: TRBD1; CDR3aa: CAWSEGQGAEPQHF; CDR3nt: TGTGCCTGGAGTGAAGGACAGGGGGCTGAGCCCCAGCATTTT
abundance: NA; j_gene: TRBJ2-1; v_gene: TRBV6-2/TRBV6-3; d_gene: TRBD2; CDR3aa: CASSDRRENNEQFF; CDR3nt: TGTGCCAGCAGCGACCGGCGGGAGAACAATGAGCAGTTCTTC
abundance: NA; j_gene: TRBJ1-1; v_gene: TRBV7-3; d_gene: NA; CDR3aa: CASRSSGMEWAEAFF; CDR3nt: TGTGCCAGCAGGTCTTCAGGGATGGAATGGGCTGAAGCTTTCTTT
abundance: NA; j_gene: TRBJ1-1; v_gene: TRBV2; d_gene: NA; CDR3aa: CASSPVGTEAFF; CDR3nt: TGTGCCAGCAGTCCAGTTGGCACTGAAGCTTTCTTT
abundance: NA; j_gene: TRBJ2-3; v_gene: TRBV12-3/TRBV12-4; d_gene: NA; CDR3aa: CASGGRSGTQYF; CDR3nt: TGTGCCAGCGGGGGGAGGTCGGGTACGCAGTATTTT
abundance: NA; j_gene: TRBJ2-2; v_gene: TRBV6-2/TRBV6-3; d_gene: NA; CDR3aa: CASSSTGMVWAGELFF; CDR3nt: TGTGCCAGCAGTTCAACGGGGATGGTCTGGGCCGGGGAGCTGTTTTTT
abundance: NA; j_gene: TRBJ1-5; v_gene: TRBV19; d_gene: NA; CDR3aa: CASSAQGSREPQHF; CDR3nt: TGTGCCAGTAGTGCCCAGGGGTCGAGGGAGCCCCAGCATTTT
abundance: NA; j_gene: TRBJ1-5; v_gene: TRBV19; d_gene: NA; CDR3aa: CASSLRFGEEKDQPQHF; CDR3nt: TGTGCCAGTAGTCTCCGTTTCGGGGAAGAGAAGGATCAGCCCCAGCATTTT
abundance: NA; j_gene: TRBJ1-6; v_gene: TRBV11-2; d_gene: NA; CDR3aa: CASTSTVPMDSPLHF; CDR3nt: TGTGCCAGCACCTCGACAGTCCCGATGGATTCACCCCTCCACTTT
abundance: NA; j_gene: TRBJ1-5; v_gene: TRBV9; d_gene: TRBD1; CDR3aa: CASSPGGLQPQHF; CDR3nt: TGTGCCAGCAGCCCAGGGGGACTTCAGCCCCAGCATTTT
abundance: NA; j_gene: TRBJ1-1; v_gene: TRBV25-1; d_gene: TRBD1; CDR3aa: CASRIDRGEGGTEAFF; CDR3nt: TGTGCCAGCAGAATCGACAGGGGGGAAGGGGGGACTGAAGCTTTCTTT
abundance: few; j_gene: TRBJ1-5; v_gene: TRBV7-2; d_gene: NA; CDR3aa: CASSLHRTVNQPQHF; CDR3nt: TGTGCCAGCAGCTTGCACCGGACAGTTAATCAGCCCCAGCATTTT
abundance: NA; j_gene: TRBJ1-2; v_gene: TRBV5-4; d_gene: NA; CDR3aa: CASSLQGSDGYTF; CDR3nt: TGTGCCAGCAGTTTACAGGGATCGGATGGCTACACCTTC
abundance: NA; j_gene: TRBJ1-4; v_gene: TRBV19; d_gene: TRBD1; CDR3aa: CASRKGVRGITTNEKLFF; CDR3nt: TGTGCCAGTAGGAAAGGGGTCAGGGGGATAACAACTAATGAAAAACTGTTTTTT